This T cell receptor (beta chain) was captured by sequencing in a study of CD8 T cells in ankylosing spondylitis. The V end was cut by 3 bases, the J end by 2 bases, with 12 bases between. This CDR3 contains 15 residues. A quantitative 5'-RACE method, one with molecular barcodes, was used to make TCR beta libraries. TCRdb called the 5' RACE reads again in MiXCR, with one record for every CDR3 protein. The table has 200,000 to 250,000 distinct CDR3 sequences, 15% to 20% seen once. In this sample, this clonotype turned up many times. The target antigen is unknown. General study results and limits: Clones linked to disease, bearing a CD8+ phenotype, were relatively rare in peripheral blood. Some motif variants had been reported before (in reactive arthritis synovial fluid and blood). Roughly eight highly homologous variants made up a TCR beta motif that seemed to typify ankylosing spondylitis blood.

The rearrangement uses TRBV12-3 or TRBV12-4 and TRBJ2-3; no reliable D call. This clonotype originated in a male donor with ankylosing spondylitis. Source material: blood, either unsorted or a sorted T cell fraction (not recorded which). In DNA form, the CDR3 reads TGTGCCAGCAGTTTCGCAGGAGCATACACAGATACGCAGTATTTT. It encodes CASSFAGAYTDTQYF.